A single T cell receptor beta chain is shown here with its context. The antigen remains unidentified. Primed by a sample-barcoded 5' primer and a J-beta primer mix, a second PCR proceeded for roughly 6 to 12 cycles. Using its own MiXCR run on the 5' RACE reads, TCRdb lists one record per CDR3 protein. The table shows more than 1,000,000 distinct CDR3 sequences, with about 23% occurring only once. The data stem from a study of blood T cells in healthy people across ages. Overall study findings and caveats: Lack of knowledge of donor CMV status possibly confounded expanded clonotype changes.

The trim removed 2 bases at V and 8 bases at J, leaving 14 bases unmatched. CDR3 length: 16 amino acids. CDR1 LGHNA and CDR2 YNFKEQ come from the germline V gene. The sample also formed part of further work on T cells of mothers and their children.

The sequence was obtained from a girl aged 2-15 years in good health. The sample taken for sequencing was blood. The rearrangement joins TRBV4-2 to TRBJ1-2; 7 positions agree with TRBD1. CDR3 in amino acids: CASSQPPGQAERGYTF. CDR3 nucleotide sequence: TGTGCCAGCAGCCAACCGCCCGGACAGGCGGAGAGAGGCTACACCTTC.